These 7 T cell receptor beta chains were all obtained from the same sample, sequenced in a study of blood T cells in healthy people across ages. Through a sample-barcoded 5' primer and a J-beta primer mix, a second PCR was run for roughly 6 to 11 cycles. Each CDR3 protein gets one entry after TCRdb re-called the 5' RACE reads with MiXCR. Here the sample spans hundreds of thousands of distinct CDR3 sequences, about 28% being singletons. The sample comprised blood. The receptor set was obtained from a woman older than 75 in good health.

This chain links TRBV10-3 with TRBJ2-2; D might be TRBD1 (5 bases). Per germline, CDR1 ENHRY and CDR2 SYGVKD. The CDR3 loop spans 16 amino acids. With 6 bases removed from V and 3 bases from J, the gap between germline ends came to 17 bases. For the CDR3, the DNA is TGTGCCATCAGACAAGCTATCGACAGTTACACCGGGGAGCTGTTTTTT. It is translated as CAIRQAIDSYTGELFF.

Comment on this clonotype: This may be a read error: a much more frequent sequence differs by one nucleotide. This chain joins TRBV10-3 and TRBJ1-2; D may be TRBD1 (5 bases). The CDR3 runs to 13 residues. Per germline, CDR1 ENHRY and CDR2 SYGVKD. The CDR3 bases are TGTGCCATCAGCCCCGAGGGGAGGTCTGGCTGCACCTTC. The encoded protein is CAISPEGRSGCTF.

This clonotype has at least ten counts. This rearrangement joins TRBV7-2 to TRBJ2-1; the match to TRBD2 covers 11 bases. V was clipped by 0 bases and J by 7 bases; unmatched bases: 8. Germline values: CDR1 SGHTA, CDR2 FQGNSA. The length of the CDR3 is 17 residues. CDR3 sequence: CASSLAGSGGVGNEQFF. CDR3 DNA: TGTGCCAGCAGCTTAGCTGGTAGCGGGGGGGTCGGGAATGAGCAGTTCTTC.

The chain carries TRBV12-3 or TRBV12-4 and TRBJ2-3; 10 bases map to TRBD2. J lost 4 bases, V lost 6 bases, and 7 bases had no gene match. The CDR3 consists of 15 residues. Here the CDR3 reads CASSRSSGSSDTQYF. CDR3 bases: TGTGCCAGCAGCCGCTCTAGCGGGAGTTCAGATACGCAGTATTTT.

This clonotype was picked up many times. The V gene is TRBV18, the J gene TRBJ2-7; 7 nucleotides match TRBD1. J gave up 0 bases and V 3 bases, and 5 bases lay outside the gene matches. The CDR3 runs 15 residues. CDR1 and CDR2 (germline): KGHSH, LQKENI. CDR3 in amino acids: CASSPGQANSYEQYF. In DNA, the CDR3 is TGTGCCAGCTCACCCGGACAGGCTAACTCCTACGAGCAGTACTTC.

As concerns this clonotype: With a much larger clone just one base away, this may be a read error. The chain carries TRBV7-9 and TRBJ2-3, with 8 bases identical to TRBD1. Germline V CDR1 and CDR2: SEHNR, FQNEAQ (reference sequence). This CDR3 is 15 amino acids long. Trimming cost V 4 bases and J 1 base; bases outside gene matches: 4. Here the CDR3 reads CASSSADRGTDTQYF. The CDR3 nucleotides are TGTGCCAGCAGCTCCGCGGACAGGGGCACAGATACGCAGTATTTT.

Notes on this clonotype: A much larger clone lies a single base off, so this may be a read error. CDR3 DNA: TGTGCCAGCAGCCAGGCTGCCGCCCGACTAGCGGGCGAGCAGTTCTTC. It translates to CASSQAAARLAGEQFF. V is TRBV3-1 and J is TRBJ2-1; the match to TRBD2 covers 10 bases. J was trimmed by 10 bases and V by 3 bases; bases with no gene match: 12. CDR3 size: 16 residues. CDR1 is LGHDT and CDR2 is YNNKEL in the germline V gene (reference sequence).